One sample yielded the 24 T cell receptor beta chains listed below, sequenced in a study of T cells in localized non-small cell lung cancer. The repertoire was sequenced with immunoSEQ multiplex PCR; TCRdb's copy has only in-frame clones and lacks some. Of about 59,000 clones in the sample, 85% to 90% are singletons; the top ten hold roughly 1.8%. This material consisted of peripheral blood, taken before any cancer treatment. The source is a woman between 40 and 69 years old with stage I lung adenocarcinoma.

The chain employs TRBV19 and TRBJ2-3; D perhaps matches TRBD2 (6 bases). The CDR3 runs 18 residues. Germline V gene lookup returns CDR1 LNHDA and CDR2 SQIVND (reference sequence). Trimming stripped 7 bases from V and 5 bases from J, with 28 bases between. CDR3 in amino acids: CASTTNVVRGERVDTQYF. In DNA, the CDR3 is TGTGCCAGTACTACAAATGTCGTCCGCGGGGAGAGAGTAGATACGCAGTATTTT.

The genes are TRBV4-3 and TRBJ1-1; maybe TRBD1 (6 bases). The CDR3 spans 16 residues. The V and J ends lost 4 bases and 3 bases respectively, with 18 bases between them. Germline CDR1 is LGHNA and CDR2 is YSLEER. The DNA of the CDR3 is TGCGCCAGCAGCCTCCGAGGGGGGGCGGTGGACACTGAAGCTTTCTTT. Its translation: CASSLRGGAVDTEAFF.

V is TRBV7-6 and J is TRBJ2-1, with 8 bases that match TRBD2. V lost 5 bases and J lost 2; bases outside the gene matches: 20. The germline CDR1 and CDR2 sequences are SGHVS and FNYEAQ. This CDR3 region has 20 residues. CDR3 coding DNA: TGTGCCAGCAGCCCGAAGGGGTTATCGGGAGGGCCCGACACCTACAATGAGCAGTTCTTC. It codes for CASSPKGLSGGPDTYNEQFF.

This clone occurred a few times. The rearrangement uses TRBV2 and TRBJ2-5; 9 nucleotides align to TRBD2. Germline trimming cut 0 bases from V and 7 bases from J; bases unmatched to any gene: 6. The germline V gene encodes CDR1 SNHLY and CDR2 FYNNEI. The CDR3 consists of 15 residues. The CDR3 here is CASSEARGGPGTQYF. In DNA form, the CDR3 reads TGTGCCAGCAGTGAAGCGCGGGGGGGGCCCGGGACCCAGTACTTC.

To note about this clone: Relative to the germline gene, one junction end is altered; a read error may explain this. This chain links TRBV5-6 with TRBJ1-1; D not resolved. Germline V gene sequence: CDR1 SGHDT, CDR2 YYEEEE. The CDR3 runs to 15 residues. Written as DNA, the CDR3 is TGTGCCAGCAGCTCCGGACCGAGAAAGAACGCTGAAGCTTTCTTT. Translated: CASSSGPRKNAEAFF.

This chain connects TRBV28 to TRBJ1-1, with 8 bases lining up with TRBD1. Per germline, CDR1 MDHEN and CDR2 SYDVKM. The CDR3 covers 13 residues. J gave up 5 bases and V 6 bases, and 5 bases lay outside the gene matches. The CDR3 protein is CASSLHRGTEAFF. The DNA for the CDR3 is TGTGCCAGCAGCCTCCACAGGGGGACTGAAGCTTTCTTT. Supplemented by reference TRBV28 and TRBJ1-1, the full variable domain reads DVKVTQSSRYLVKRTGEKVFLECVQDMDHENMFWYRQDPGLGLRLIYFSYDVKMKEKGDIPEGYSVSREKKERFSLILESASTNQTSMYLCASSLHRGTEAFFGQGTRLTVV.

The chain couples TRBV6-5 to TRBJ2-1; no firm D call. Germline V CDR1 and CDR2: MNHEY, SVGAGI. V was cut by 2 bases and J by 2 bases, with 13 bases left in between. This CDR3 has 16 residues. The CDR3 DNA reads TGTGCCAGCAGTTACGATGGAGCGCGAACCTACAATGAGCAGTTCTTC. It translates to CASSYDGARTYNEQFF.

The chain carries TRBV28 and TRBJ1-2; 7 nucleotides match TRBD1. This CDR3 contains 15 residues. Germline lookup yields CDR1 MDHEN and CDR2 SYDVKM. Losses at the gene ends were 6 bases for V and 4 bases for J; bases not matched to a gene: 11. CDR3 nucleotide sequence: TGTGCCAGCAGGCCCCCGAGACAGGGTAGCTATGGCTACACCTTC. The encoded protein is CASRPPRQGSYGYTF.

The chain employs TRBV6-1 and TRBJ1-1; D unclear. The V gene's germline CDR1 is MNHNS and CDR2 SASEGT. The CDR3 loop spans 11 amino acids. V lost 7 bases to trimming and J lost 5 bases, with 8 bases between them. The CDR3 coding sequence is TGTGCCAGCACATACATGACTGAAGCTTTCTTT. Translating gives CASTYMTEAFF.

The rearrangement uses TRBV5-1 and TRBJ2-7; possibly TRBD1 for D (6 bases). This CDR3 is 14 amino acids long. Germline V gene lookup returns CDR1 SGHRS and CDR2 YFSETQ. V lost 0 bases to trimming and J lost 5 bases, with 12 bases between them. DNA of the CDR3: TGCGCCAGCAGCTTGGAGTCAGGGGTGAACGAGCAGTACTTC. Its protein product is CASSLESGVNEQYF.

The chain has TRBV7-3 and TRBJ2-1; 8 bases align to TRBD1. The trim removed 5 bases at V and 2 bases at J, leaving 5 bases unmatched. The CDR3 totals 15 residues. Germline V gene data show CDR1 as SGHTA and CDR2 as FQGTGA. The CDR3 loop is CASSTGQVTYNEQFF. The CDR3 nucleotides read TGTGCCAGCAGCACGGGACAGGTGACCTACAATGAGCAGTTCTTC.

The chain employs TRBV5-1 and TRBJ2-5; tentative D call: TRBD1 (5 bases). Trimming took off 4 bases at V and 0 bases at J, with 10 bases between the two ends. This CDR3 has 14 residues. Germline assignment: CDR1 SGHRS and CDR2 YFSETQ. CDR3 in amino acids: CASSMDTNQETQYF. CDR3 nucleotide sequence: TGCGCCAGCAGCATGGACACGAACCAAGAGACCCAGTACTTC.

V and J are TRBV19 and TRBJ2-7; 7 bases line up with TRBD1. The trim removed 10 bases at V and 6 bases at J, leaving 21 bases unmatched. Germline CDR1 reads LNHDA; CDR2 reads SQIVND (reference sequence). CDR3 size: 16 residues. The CDR3 spells CATIGNRGSTLGEQYF. The CDR3 DNA follows: TGTGCCACCATAGGGAACAGGGGATCGACCCTCGGCGAGCAGTACTTC.

This clone has a handful of counts. This rearrangement joins TRBV2 to TRBJ1-1, with D unresolved. This CDR3 has 13 amino acids. Germline-derived CDR1 and CDR2 are SNHLY and FYNNEI. The CDR3 region has the DNA TGTGGGAGCTGGGGAGAAGTTAACACTGAAGCTTTCTTT. As protein: CGSWGEVNTEAFF.

This clone has more than one count but fewer than ten. The chain links TRBV9 to TRBJ1-1; D ambiguous. Germline CDR1 is SGDLS and CDR2 is YYNGEE. V gave up 3 bases and J gave up 4 bases, with 10 bases separating them. This CDR3 has 13 amino acids. The CDR3 DNA reads as TGTGCCAGCAGCGCCCGGGTGAGCACTGAAGCTTTCTTT. Amino acid sequence: CASSARVSTEAFF.

The J gene is TRBJ2-1, the V gene TRBV5-4, with D unclear. The CDR3 loop spans 12 amino acids. The V gene lost 0 bases and the J gene lost 5 bases, with 3 bases spanning the gap. CDR1 and CDR2 from the germline V gene are SGHNT and YYREEE (reference sequence). The CDR3 here is CASSLADNEQFF. CDR3 DNA: TGTGCCAGCAGCTTGGCGGACAATGAGCAGTTCTTC. Drawing the rest from reference TRBV5-4 and TRBJ2-1, the complete variable domain is ETGVTQSPTHLIKTRGQQVTLRCSSQSGHNTVSWYQQALGQGPQFIFQYYREEENGRGNFPPRFSGLQFPNYSSELNVNALELDDSALYLCASSLADNEQFFGPGTRLTVL.

This rearrangement joins TRBV29-1 to TRBJ2-1, with 9 bases fitting TRBD1. This CDR3 is built from 13 residues. Trimming at V came to 6 bases and at J to 5 bases, leaving 5 bases not matched to a gene. The germline V gene has CDR1 SQVTM and CDR2 ANQGSEA. The CDR3, as DNA: TGCAGCGTACCCGGGACAGGGAACAATGAGCAGTTCTTC. It is translated as CSVPGTGNNEQFF.

The chain couples TRBV11-1 to TRBJ2-7, with D hard to call. Trimming took 4 bases from V and 8 from J, leaving 15 bases between them. Germline V CDR1 and CDR2: SGHAT, FQDESV (reference sequence). The CDR3 contains 13 residues. This CDR3 reads CASSSAVGNKQYF. The DNA for the CDR3 is TGTGCCAGCAGCTCAGCCGTGGGGAATAAGCAGTACTTC.

This clone was found once. J is TRBJ1-1 and V is TRBV9; 8 bases line up with TRBD1. The germline gives CDR1 SGDLS, CDR2 YYNGEE. This CDR3 is 15 amino acids long. V lost 3 bases, J lost 3 bases, and 7 bases stayed unmatched. This CDR3 is CASSGPGQGHTEAFF. The CDR3 DNA reads as TGTGCCAGCAGCGGGCCAGGACAGGGTCACACTGAAGCTTTCTTT.

The V and J genes are TRBV5-1 and TRBJ2-2, with D unresolved. CDR3 length: 15 amino acids. V shed 2 bases and J shed 1 base, with 9 bases lying between them. Per the germline V gene, CDR1 is SGHRS and CDR2 is YFSETQ. The CDR3 region is CASSFGLLNTGELFF. Here the CDR3 DNA reads TGCGCCAGCAGCTTTGGGTTGCTGAACACCGGGGAGCTGTTTTTT.

The genes are TRBV13 and TRBJ2-7; TRBD1 matches 10 bases. The CDR3 has 17 amino acids. CDR1 and CDR2 (germline): PRHDT, FYEKMQ (reference sequence). J lost 6 bases, V lost 0 bases, and 11 bases had no gene match. The CDR3 sequence: CASSLGGQGTRVIEQYF. CDR3 bases: TGTGCCAGCAGCTTAGGGGGACAGGGGACCCGGGTTATCGAGCAGTACTTC.

This clone was seen more than once but under ten times. This chain links TRBV16 with TRBJ1-5; no reliable D call. V shed 0 bases and J shed 8 bases, with 8 bases lying between them. Germline V CDR1 and CDR2: KGHSY, FQNENV. The CDR3 extends over 13 amino acids. CDR3 amino acids: CASSQSEGEPQHF. The DNA of the CDR3 is TGTGCCAGCAGCCAATCGGAAGGAGAGCCCCAGCATTTT.

This chain connects TRBV28 to TRBJ2-5; 7 bases agree with TRBD1. Germline CDR1 MDHEN, CDR2 SYDVKM. The CDR3 extends over 14 amino acids. The V and J ends lost 4 bases and 5 bases, in that order; junction bases with no gene match: 7. CDR3: CASSYRGGWETQYF. CDR3 DNA: TGTGCCAGCAGTTATCGAGGGGGCTGGGAGACCCAGTACTTC.

V usage is TRBV4-3 and J usage is TRBJ1-5; maybe TRBD1 (6 bases). V shed 1 base and J shed 2 bases, with 9 bases lying between them. Per germline, CDR1 LGHNA and CDR2 YSLEER. This CDR3 has 15 amino acids. The CDR3 spells CASSQGSGGNQPQHF. CDR3 DNA: TGCGCCAGCAGCCAAGGTTCAGGGGGCAATCAGCCCCAGCATTTT.